The 26 T cell receptor beta chains presented below share a single source sample, sequenced in a study of early T cells in non-severe SARS-CoV-2 infection. TCRdb reprocessed the 5' RACE reads with MiXCR, giving one entry per CDR3 protein. This table holds about 110,000 distinct CDR3 sequences, roughly 12% found once. Sequencing was carried out using whole blood. These receptors were collected from an adult who was a healthcare worker with PCR-confirmed SARS-CoV-2 infection or an uninfected control (not recorded which).

This clonotype was seen more than once but under ten times. The chain joins TRBV27 to TRBJ2-7, with D perhaps matching TRBD1 (6 bases). The CDR3 contains 15 residues. CDR1 and CDR2 from the germline V gene are MNHEY and SMNVEV (reference sequence). The ends were cut back, 6 bases at V and 1 base at J, with 16 bases in the middle. This CDR3 reads CASRIDNGQSYEQYF. The DNA for the CDR3 is TGTGCCAGCAGGATAGACAATGGACAGTCCTACGAGCAGTACTTC.

The sample holds many counts of this clonotype. The V and J genes are TRBV6-6 and TRBJ2-2; 8 bases are a match to TRBD1. The ends lost 3 bases at V and 7 bases at J; junction bases unmatched: 13. Germline V lookup: CDR1 MNHNY, CDR2 SVGAGI (reference sequence). The CDR3 contains 17 residues. CDR3 region: CASSYPRQGRLGGELFF. CDR3 DNA: TGTGCCAGCAGTTATCCTCGACAGGGGCGCCTAGGCGGGGAGCTGTTTTTT.

This clonotype showed up just a few times. The chain is built from TRBV29-1 and TRBJ1-4; TRBD1 matches 7 bases. CDR1 SQVTM and CDR2 ANQGSEA come from the germline V gene. V was pared by 5 bases and J by 4 bases, with 7 bases of the junction left unmatched. The CDR3 consists of 14 residues. The CDR3 spells CSVRGQAINEKLFF. In DNA, the CDR3 is TGCAGCGTTCGAGGACAGGCGATTAATGAAAAACTGTTTTTT.

This clonotype has only a few counts. This sequence joins TRBV15 and TRBJ2-7; no firm D call. The V and J ends lost 0 bases and 0 bases respectively, with 9 bases between them. CDR1 and CDR2 (germline): LNHNV, YYDKDF (reference sequence). This CDR3 contains 15 residues. The CDR3 sequence is CATSRDRRSSYEQYF. CDR3 DNA sequence: TGTGCCACCAGCAGAGATAGAAGGAGCTCCTACGAGCAGTACTTC.

This clonotype has only a few counts. This chain uses TRBV29-1 with TRBJ2-7; D is unresolved. The CDR3 spans 10 residues. Looked up from germline, CDR1 is SQVTM and CDR2 is ANQGSEA. The V and J ends lost 4 bases and 3 bases respectively, with 4 bases between them. The CDR3 DNA reads as TGCAGCGTTGCAGACTACGAGCAGTACTTC. Amino acid sequence: CSVADYEQYF.

V is TRBV10-1 and J is TRBJ1-2; D remains unclear. The V end lost 3 bases, the J end lost 0 bases, and 2 bases lay between the germline ends. Germline-derived CDR1 and CDR2 are WNHNN and SYGVQD (reference sequence). The CDR3 totals 12 residues. DNA of the CDR3: TGCGCCAGCAGTGACACTAACTATGGCTACACCTTC. Its protein is CASSDTNYGYTF.

This chain connects TRBV6-1 to TRBJ2-5; maybe TRBD1 (6 bases). The CDR3 contains 15 residues. Between the trimmed V and J ends, which lost 4 bases and 2 bases, there was a span of 14 bases. CDR1 and CDR2 from the germline V gene are MNHNS and SASEGT. The CDR3 loop reads CASSGQELGQETQYF. As DNA, the CDR3 is TGTGCCAGCAGTGGACAGGAGTTGGGGCAAGAGACCCAGTACTTC.

The table lists this clonotype with many counts. The chain employs TRBV7-3 and TRBJ2-2; no clear D. This CDR3 region has 16 residues. V was cut by 5 bases and J by 0 bases, with 13 bases left in between. From germline, CDR1 is SGHTA and CDR2 FQGTGA. The CDR3 loop is CASSAQAVSNTGELFF. In DNA, the CDR3 is TGTGCCAGCAGCGCTCAGGCGGTCTCGAACACCGGGGAGCTGTTTTTT. Supplemented by reference TRBV7-3 and TRBJ2-2, the full variable domain reads GAGVSQTPSNKVTEKGKYVELRCDPISGHTALYWYRQSLGQGPEFLIYFQGTGAADDSGLPNDRFFAVRPEGSVSTLKIQRTERGDSAVYLCASSAQAVSNTGELFFGEGSRLTVL.

This clonotype was detected many times. The V call is TRBV18, the J call TRBJ2-7; 9 positions match TRBD1. CDR3 length equals 15 residues. Germline assignment: CDR1 KGHSH and CDR2 LQKENI. V dropped 3 bases and J dropped 0; count of bases not matched to a gene: 3. CDR3 loop: CASSPLGQGSYEQYF. The CDR3 bases are TGTGCCAGCTCACCCCTGGGACAGGGCTCCTACGAGCAGTACTTC.

A few counts support this clonotype. This chain links TRBV6-5 with TRBJ2-4, with TRBD1 matching 7 bases. V dropped 11 bases and J dropped 6; count of bases not matched to a gene: 10. This CDR3 contains 13 residues. Germline V lookup: CDR1 MNHEY, CDR2 SVGAGI. The CDR3 protein is CASKTGNGNIQYF. In DNA form, the CDR3 reads TGTGCCTCCAAGACAGGGAACGGAAACATTCAGTACTTC.

There are a few counts of this clonotype. This chain joins TRBV11-2 and TRBJ2-7; D is uncertain. The germline CDR1 and CDR2 sequences are SGHAT and FQNNGV. CDR3 length: 15 residues. The V gene lost 5 bases and the J gene lost 3 bases, with 17 bases spanning the gap. The CDR3 DNA sequence: TGTGCCAGCAGCCACTACCGGGCGGCCGGCTACGAGCAGTACTTC. It is translated as CASSHYRAAGYEQYF.

A few counts support this clonotype. This sequence joins TRBV11-2 and TRBJ1-1; no clear D gene. Germline lookup yields CDR1 SGHAT and CDR2 FQNNGV. V was shortened by 5 bases and J by 11 bases, with 21 bases between the two germline ends. The CDR3 is 14 residues long. The CDR3 here is CASSPTPQRSYAFF. The CDR3 DNA sequence: TGTGCCAGCAGCCCCACCCCTCAGCGGTCGTATGCTTTCTTT. Full variable domain (rest looked up from reference TRBV11-2 and TRBJ1-1): EAGVAQSPRYKIIEKRQSVAFWCNPISGHATLYWYQQILGQGPKLLIQFQNNGVVDDSQLPKDRFSAERLKGVDSTLKIQPAKLEDSAVYLCASSPTPQRSYAFFGQGTRLTVV.

The chain employs TRBV7-9 and TRBJ2-3, with 10 bases aligning to TRBD2. Germline CDR1 and CDR2: SEHNR and FQNEAQ (reference sequence). V lost 5 bases to trimming and J lost 1 base; unmatched junction nucleotides: 6. The CDR3 contains 16 residues. This CDR3 is CASSRGLAAGTDTQYF. The CDR3 coding sequence is TGTGCCAGCAGCCGAGGACTAGCGGCTGGCACAGATACGCAGTATTTT.

The J gene is TRBJ2-7, the V gene TRBV5-1, with TRBD2 identical over 8 bases. This CDR3 spans 15 amino acids. In germline, CDR1 is SGHRS, CDR2 YFSETQ. The V and J ends lost 0 bases and 4 bases, in that order; junction bases with no gene match: 6. The DNA of the CDR3 is TGCGCCAGCAGCTTGGAACCAGCGGGAGTATACGAGCAGTACTTC. Translating gives CASSLEPAGVYEQYF.

The sample holds one count of this clonotype. CDR3: CASSPGLAGGPLQFF. CDR3 nucleotide sequence: TGTGCCAGCAGCCCGGGACTAGCGGGAGGCCCACTCCAGTTCTTC. The chain couples TRBV12-3 or TRBV12-4 to TRBJ2-1; 15 bases are shared with TRBD2. This CDR3 is built from 15 residues. J lost 13 bases, V lost 6 bases, and 10 bases had no gene match.

This clonotype was counted at least ten times. This chain links TRBV2 with TRBJ2-1; 7 bases fit TRBD2. The CDR3 has 15 amino acids. Germline V gives CDR1 SNHLY, CDR2 FYNNEI. Germline trimming cut 5 bases from V and 0 bases from J; bases unmatched to any gene: 4. In nucleotides, the CDR3 is TGTGCCAGCAGTCGGGAGGCCCACTCCTACAATGAGCAGTTCTTC. It specifies CASSREAHSYNEQFF.

J is TRBJ2-1 and V is TRBV5-6; 8 bases line up with TRBD1. The CDR3 is 15 amino acids. Trimming removed 4 bases from V and 2 bases from J; junction bases left unmatched: 5. Per germline, CDR1 SGHDT and CDR2 YYEEEE. The CDR3 sequence: CASSAPGQAYNEQFF. DNA for the CDR3: TGTGCCAGCAGCGCACCGGGACAGGCCTACAATGAGCAGTTCTTC.

This clonotype was counted many times. V and J are TRBV12-3 or TRBV12-4 and TRBJ1-3; 7 bases match TRBD1. Trimming cost V 4 bases and J 2 bases; bases outside gene matches: 2. This CDR3 comprises 14 residues. In DNA, the CDR3 is TGTGCCAGCAGTTCCGGGACAGCTGGAAACACCATATATTTT. The encoded protein is CASSSGTAGNTIYF.

This clonotype was seen more than once but under ten times. The CDR3 DNA is TGTGCCAGCAGCCAAGCTGGGGGGTACGAGCAGTACTTC. Amino acids: CASSQAGGYEQYF. This chain uses TRBV3-1 with TRBJ2-7; D is possibly TRBD2 (6 bases). CDR3 length: 13 amino acids. The V end was cut by 1 base, the J end by 4 bases, with 8 bases between. Looked up from germline, CDR1 is LGHDT and CDR2 is YNNKEL (reference sequence).

The sample holds a few counts of this clonotype. The chain links TRBV19 to TRBJ2-2; either TRBD1 or TRBD2 may supply D (5 bases each). Germline V gene sequence: CDR1 LNHDA, CDR2 SQIVND (reference sequence). Trimming took off 0 bases at V and 4 bases at J, with 12 bases between the two ends. The CDR3 loop spans 16 amino acids. CDR3 sequence (DNA): TGTGCCAGTAGTATAGACATGGGACCGGGCACCGGGGAGCTGTTTTTT. It yields the protein CASSIDMGPGTGELFF.

The rearrangement uses TRBV6-5 and TRBJ1-2, with a possible D match to TRBD1 (6 bases). Trimming removed 6 bases from V and 3 bases from J, with 23 bases in between. Germline CDR1 reads MNHEY; CDR2 reads SVGAGI. The CDR3 runs to 17 residues. This CDR3 is CASSPTWLTGEYYGYTF. The CDR3 coding sequence is TGTGCCAGCAGCCCTACGTGGCTGACAGGAGAATACTATGGCTACACCTTC.

This clonotype was seen more than once but under ten times. J is TRBJ1-3 and V is TRBV19, with 8 bases identical to TRBD1. V trimming: 9 bases; J trimming: 11 bases; junction bases outside the gene matches: 6. Per germline, CDR1 LNHDA and CDR2 SQIVND (reference sequence). The CDR3 runs to 11 residues. CDR3 in DNA: TGTGCCAGCAGCTCGACAGGGGCCATATATTTT. Its protein product is CASSSTGAIYF.

The chain links TRBV6-5 to TRBJ1-1; no firm D call. The germline gives CDR1 MNHEY, CDR2 SVGAGI. Trimming removed 7 bases at V and 1 base at J, with 16 bases between. The CDR3 consists of 15 residues. The CDR3 loop is CASMREPGGNTEAFF. In nucleotides, the CDR3 is TGTGCCAGCATGAGGGAACCTGGAGGGAACACTGAAGCTTTCTTT.

At least ten counts were recorded for this clonotype. V gene TRBV29-1 combines with J gene TRBJ2-7, with 10 bases identical to TRBD1. Germline V gene sequence: CDR1 SQVTM, CDR2 ANQGSEA. Germline trimming cut 7 bases from V and 3 bases from J; bases unmatched to any gene: 6. The CDR3 has 13 residues. CDR3 sequence reads: CSARGQGDYEQYF. The CDR3 DNA follows: TGCAGCGCCCGTGGACAGGGGGACTACGAGCAGTACTTC.

This chain joins TRBV7-9 and TRBJ1-3; D is possibly TRBD1 (6 bases). Germline V gene lookup returns CDR1 SEHNR and CDR2 FQNEAQ (reference sequence). The CDR3 length is 14 residues. V lost 6 bases, J lost 7 bases, and 16 bases lay in between. In DNA form, the CDR3 reads TGTGCCAGCAGTCCGACCGGGACACCGAACACCATATATTTT. It encodes CASSPTGTPNTIYF.

This clonotype was seen at least ten times. CDR3: CASSLIAVSYNEQFF. The CDR3 nucleotides are TGTGCCAGCAGTTTAATAGCTGTCTCCTACAATGAGCAGTTCTTC. The chain combines TRBV12-3 or TRBV12-4 with TRBJ2-1; D remains ambiguous. The CDR3 extends over 15 amino acids. Between the trimmed V and J ends, which lost 2 bases and 0 bases, there was a span of 8 bases.